The TCR beta chain described here comes from a study of cytotoxic CD8 clonotypes in ibrutinib-treated CLL. Findings and limits, study-wide: Clonality measured at baseline exceeded age-matched healthy donors, tracking circulating CD8+ T-cell counts.

Unmatched junction bases numbered 13, after V lost 4 bases and J lost 3 bases. The CDR3 consists of 18 residues. CDR1 is SGHNT, CDR2 YYREEE, per germline (reference sequence). Regarding this clone: The target antigen is unknown.

Approximately 1.8 micrograms of genomic DNA came from cryopreserved PBMCs for TCR beta libraries. Method: immunoSEQ multiplex PCR; TCRdb's copy keeps in-frame clones and lacks some. The data contain tens of thousands of clones, 60% to 80% of them singletons. The chain is built from TRBV5-4 and TRBJ2-6; TRBD2 matches 7 bases. Sequencing was performed on PBMCs, taken before ibrutinib treatment. The clonotype was recovered from a human donor with chronic lymphocytic leukemia. CDR3 in amino acids: CASSQTGTTPLGANVLTF. The DNA for the CDR3 is TGTGCCAGCAGCCAGACCGGGACTACTCCCCTTGGGGCCAACGTCCTGACTTTC.